The 3 T cell receptor beta chains in this list originate from one sample, sequenced in a study of glioma-infiltrating T cells. The iRepertoire nested amplicon-rescue multiplex PCR amplified TCR alpha and beta CDR3s from RNA. In TCRdb, the multiplex PCR reads were re-called with MiXCR into one record per CDR3 protein. The table has about 140,000 distinct CDR3 sequences, roughly 43% seen once. Sequenced input: glioma tissue, nonneoplastic brain tissue, or PBMCs (not recorded which). The origin of the receptors is a human donor with low-grade glioma or glioblastoma, undergoing nonglioma brain surgery, or in good health (not recorded which).

This clonotype was seen repeatedly, ten times or more. The V gene is TRBV4-3, the J gene TRBJ2-7, with TRBD2 as a possible D gene (5 bases). Trimming shortened V by 1 base and J by 5 bases, and 15 bases separated the two germline ends. CDR3 length equals 15 residues. From germline, CDR1 is LGHNA and CDR2 YSLEER. Here the CDR3 DNA reads TGCGCCAGCAGCCAAGTCGGGTTAGGGCGGGACGAGCAGTACTTC. Translated, it gives CASSQVGLGRDEQYF.

The chain employs TRBV3-1 and TRBJ2-7; weak D call: TRBD1 (6 bases). Germline CDR1 reads LGHDT; CDR2 reads YNNKEL (reference sequence). V lost 3 bases, J lost 2 bases, and 11 bases lay in between. CDR3 length equals 14 residues. CDR3 nucleotides: TGTGCCAGCAGCCATCCGACAGGTCCCTACGAGCAGTACTTC. This codes for CASSHPTGPYEQYF.

The rearrangement links TRBV27 to TRBJ2-6; D is unresolved. The length of the CDR3 is 15 residues. Trimming pared 0 bases from V and 0 bases from J, leaving 3 bases between. Germline V gives CDR1 MNHEY, CDR2 SMNVEV (reference sequence). CDR3 bases: TGTGCCAGCAGTTTATCGGACTCTGGGGCCAACGTCCTGACTTTC. Translated, it gives CASSLSDSGANVLTF.